Below, 8 T cell receptor beta chains from the same sample are listed, as sequenced in a study of blood T cell repertoires in COVID-19. Measured with immunoSEQ multiplex PCR; TCRdb has only the in-frame clones, and not every one. The profile shows 360,000 or so clones, around nine tenths of them singletons. Sequenced sample: PBMCs or T cells enriched from blood (not recorded which). The receptors derive from a young woman who had been exposed to COVID-19.

This clone was seen only once. The chain has TRBV27 and TRBJ1-6, with 8 bases that match TRBD1. CDR3 size: 15 residues. The V gene's germline CDR1 is MNHEY and CDR2 SMNVEV (reference sequence). The trim removed 2 bases at V and 6 bases at J, leaving 3 bases unmatched. The CDR3 DNA follows: TGTGCCAGCAGTTTAGGACAGGGTTTTAATTCACCCCTCCACTTT. Protein product: CASSLGQGFNSPLHF.

The genes are TRBV27 and TRBJ2-1; D may be TRBD2 (5 bases). The V and J ends lost 3 bases and 2 bases respectively, with 8 bases between them. CDR1 is MNHEY and CDR2 is SMNVEV in the germline V gene (reference sequence). CDR3 size: 14 residues. The CDR3 sequence: CASSFGLPYNEQFF. The DNA of the CDR3 is TGTGCCAGCAGTTTCGGACTCCCCTACAATGAGCAGTTCTTC.

The gene calls are TRBV18 and TRBJ2-7; the D gene is possibly TRBD2 (8 bases). The CDR3 totals 15 residues. The germline V and J ends were trimmed by 5 bases and 0 bases, with 14 bases remaining between them. Germline loops: CDR1 KGHSH, CDR2 LQKENI. The CDR3 nucleotides are TGTGCCAGCTCAGCACAGGGGACTAGCTCCTACGAGCAGTACTTC. This encodes CASSAQGTSSYEQYF.

This rearrangement joins TRBV28 to TRBJ1-2; D call uncertain. CDR3 length equals 12 residues. V lost 6 bases and J lost 2, with 7 bases in between. Germline V lookup: CDR1 MDHEN, CDR2 SYDVKM. CDR3 DNA sequence: TGTGCCAGCAGCTACGGGAACTATGGCTACACCTTC. It is translated as CASSYGNYGYTF.

The CDR3 here is CAWSAGNSNNQPQHF. For the CDR3, the DNA is TGTGCCTGGAGCGCCGGGAACTCGAACAATCAGCCCCAGCATTTT. This chain uses TRBV30 with TRBJ1-5; D ambiguous. Germline assignment: CDR1 GTSNPN and CDR2 SVGIG (reference sequence). V lost 3 bases and J lost 3, with 15 bases in between. The CDR3 contains 15 residues.

J is TRBJ1-1 and V is TRBV6-5; D uncertain. Trimming pared 6 bases from V and 4 bases from J, leaving 12 bases between. This CDR3 contains 13 residues. The germline gives CDR1 MNHEY, CDR2 SVGAGI. CDR3: CASRLSPGTEAFF. The CDR3 DNA sequence: TGTGCCAGCAGACTCTCCCCGGGCACTGAAGCTTTCTTT.

The V call is TRBV5-1, the J call TRBJ1-1; 9 positions match TRBD1. From germline, CDR1 is SGHRS and CDR2 YFSETQ. The J segment lost 4 bases and the V segment lost 0 bases, leaving 4 bases of the junction unmatched. CDR3 size: 15 residues. The CDR3 region has the DNA TGCGCCAGCAGCTTGGGGACAGGGGAGAGCACTGAAGCTTTCTTT. Translated, it gives CASSLGTGESTEAFF. The complete variable domain, with remaining parts taken from reference TRBV5-1 and TRBJ1-1, reads KAGVTQTPRYLIKTRGQQVTLSCSPISGHRSVSWYQQTPGQGLQFLFEYFSETQRNKGNFPGRFSGRQFSNSRSEMNVSTLELGDSALYLCASSLGTGESTEAFFGQGTRLTVV.

This clone was seen only a few times. The chain recombines TRBV30 with TRBJ1-2; 10 bases match TRBD1. This CDR3 has 14 residues. V dropped 3 bases and J dropped 5; count of bases not matched to a gene: 6. CDR1 is GTSNPN and CDR2 is SVGIG in the germline V gene (reference sequence). The CDR3 reads CAWSGQGGLYGYTF. In DNA, the CDR3 is TGTGCCTGGAGCGGACAGGGGGGACTATATGGCTACACCTTC. The full variable domain, in which reference TRBV30 and TRBJ1-2 provide the parts outside the CDR3, is SQTIHQWPATLVQPVGSPLSLECTVEGTSNPNLYWYRQAAGRGLQLLFYSVGIGQISSEVPQNLSASRPQDRQFILSSKKLLLSDSGFYLCAWSGQGGLYGYTFGSGTRLTVV.